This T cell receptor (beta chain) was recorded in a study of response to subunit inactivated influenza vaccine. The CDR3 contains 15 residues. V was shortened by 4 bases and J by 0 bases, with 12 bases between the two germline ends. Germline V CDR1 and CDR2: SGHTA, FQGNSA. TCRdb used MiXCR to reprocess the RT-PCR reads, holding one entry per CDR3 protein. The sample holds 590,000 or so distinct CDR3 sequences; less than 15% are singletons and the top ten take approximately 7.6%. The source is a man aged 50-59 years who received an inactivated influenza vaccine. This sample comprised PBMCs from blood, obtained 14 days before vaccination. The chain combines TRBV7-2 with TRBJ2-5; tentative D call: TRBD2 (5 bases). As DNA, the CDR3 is TGTGCCAGCAGCTCATTGGCGGGTTACCAAGAGACCCAGTACTTC. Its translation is CASSSLAGYQETQYF.